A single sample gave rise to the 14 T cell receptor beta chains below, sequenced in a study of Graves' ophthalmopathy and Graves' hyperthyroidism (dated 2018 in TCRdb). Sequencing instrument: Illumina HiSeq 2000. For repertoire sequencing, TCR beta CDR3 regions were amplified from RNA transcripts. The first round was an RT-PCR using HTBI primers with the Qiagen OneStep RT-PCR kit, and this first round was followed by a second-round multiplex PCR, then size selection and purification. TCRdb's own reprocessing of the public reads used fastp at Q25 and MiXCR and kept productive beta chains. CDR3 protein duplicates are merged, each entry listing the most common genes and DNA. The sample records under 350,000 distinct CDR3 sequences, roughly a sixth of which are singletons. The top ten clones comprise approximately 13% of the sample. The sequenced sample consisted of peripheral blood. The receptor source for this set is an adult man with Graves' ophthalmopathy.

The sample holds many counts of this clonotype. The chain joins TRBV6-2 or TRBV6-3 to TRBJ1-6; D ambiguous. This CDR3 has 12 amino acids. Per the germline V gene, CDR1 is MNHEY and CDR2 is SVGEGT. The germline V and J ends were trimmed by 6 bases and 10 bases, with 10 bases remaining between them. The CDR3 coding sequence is TGTGCCAGCAGGGTGGTGGGGTCACCCCTCCACTTT. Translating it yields CASRVVGSPLHF.

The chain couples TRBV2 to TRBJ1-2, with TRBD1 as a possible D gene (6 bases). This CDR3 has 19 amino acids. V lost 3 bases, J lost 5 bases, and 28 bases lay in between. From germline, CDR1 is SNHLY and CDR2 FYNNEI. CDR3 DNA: TGTGCCAGCAGTGAGCTCCGGGGGGCAGGGGCGCAACCCAAATATGGCTACACCTTC. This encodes CASSELRGAGAQPKYGYTF.

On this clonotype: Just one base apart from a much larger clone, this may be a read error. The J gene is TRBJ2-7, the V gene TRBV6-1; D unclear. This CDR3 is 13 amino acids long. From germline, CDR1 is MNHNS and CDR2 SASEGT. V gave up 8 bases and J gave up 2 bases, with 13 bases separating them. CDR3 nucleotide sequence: TGTGCCAGCCAAAACCATGTAACCTACGAGCAGTACTTC. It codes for CASQNHVTYEQYF.

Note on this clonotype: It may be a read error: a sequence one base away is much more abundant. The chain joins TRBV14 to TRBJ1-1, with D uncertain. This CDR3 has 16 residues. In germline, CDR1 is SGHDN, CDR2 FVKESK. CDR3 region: CAISQGYGLLNTEAFF. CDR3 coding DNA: TGTGCCATCAGCCAAGGGTACGGACTCTTGAACACTGAAGCTTTCTTT.

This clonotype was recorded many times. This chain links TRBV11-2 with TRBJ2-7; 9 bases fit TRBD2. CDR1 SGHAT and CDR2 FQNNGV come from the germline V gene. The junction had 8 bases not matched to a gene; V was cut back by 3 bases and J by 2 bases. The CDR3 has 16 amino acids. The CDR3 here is CASSFLMAGGTYEQYF. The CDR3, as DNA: TGTGCCAGCAGCTTCCTCATGGCGGGAGGGACCTACGAGCAGTACTTC.

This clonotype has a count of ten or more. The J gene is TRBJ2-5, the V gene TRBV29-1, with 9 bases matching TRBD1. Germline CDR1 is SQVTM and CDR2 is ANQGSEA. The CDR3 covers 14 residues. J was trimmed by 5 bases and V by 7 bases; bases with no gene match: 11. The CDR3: CSAKGQGGLETQYF. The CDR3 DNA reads TGCAGCGCAAAGGGACAGGGTGGCCTGGAGACCCAGTACTTC.

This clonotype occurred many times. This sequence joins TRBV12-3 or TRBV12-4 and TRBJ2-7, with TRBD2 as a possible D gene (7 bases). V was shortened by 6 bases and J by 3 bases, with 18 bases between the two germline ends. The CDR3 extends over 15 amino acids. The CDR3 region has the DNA TGTGCCAGCAGCCGTAGGGGGGGGGAAATCTACGAGCAGTACTTC. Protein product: CASSRRGGEIYEQYF.

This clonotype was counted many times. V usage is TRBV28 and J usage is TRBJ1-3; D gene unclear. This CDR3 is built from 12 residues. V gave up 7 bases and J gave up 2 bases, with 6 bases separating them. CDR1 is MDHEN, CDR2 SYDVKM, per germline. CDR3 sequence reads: CASTKAGNTIYF. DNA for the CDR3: TGTGCCAGCACAAAGGCTGGAAACACCATATATTTT.

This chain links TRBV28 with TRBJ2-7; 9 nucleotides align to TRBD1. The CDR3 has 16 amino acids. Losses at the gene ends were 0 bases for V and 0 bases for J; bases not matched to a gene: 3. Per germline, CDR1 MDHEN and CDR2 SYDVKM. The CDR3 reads CASSLWPGQGSYEQYF. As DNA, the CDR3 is TGTGCCAGCAGTTTATGGCCGGGACAGGGCTCCTACGAGCAGTACTTC.

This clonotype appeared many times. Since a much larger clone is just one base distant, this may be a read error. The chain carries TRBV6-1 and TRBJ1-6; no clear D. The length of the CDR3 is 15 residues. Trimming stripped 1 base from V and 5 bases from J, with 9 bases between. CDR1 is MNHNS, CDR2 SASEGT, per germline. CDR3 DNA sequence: TGTGCCAGCAGTGAAGGTCTACCTGATAATTCACCCCTCCACTTT. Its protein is CASSEGLPDNSPLHF.

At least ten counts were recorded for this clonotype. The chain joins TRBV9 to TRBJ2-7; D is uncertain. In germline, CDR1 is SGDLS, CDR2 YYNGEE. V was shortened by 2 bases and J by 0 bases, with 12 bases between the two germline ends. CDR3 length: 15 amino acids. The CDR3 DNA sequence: TGTGCCAGCAGCGTCGGTCCCGGGTACTCCTACGAGCAGTACTTC. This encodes CASSVGPGYSYEQYF.

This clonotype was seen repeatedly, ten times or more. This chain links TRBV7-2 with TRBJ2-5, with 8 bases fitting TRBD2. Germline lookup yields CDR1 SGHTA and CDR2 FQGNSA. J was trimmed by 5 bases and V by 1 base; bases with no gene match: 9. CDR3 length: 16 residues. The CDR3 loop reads CASSLGLRGVRETQYF. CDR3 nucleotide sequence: TGTGCCAGCAGCTTAGGTTTGCGGGGGGTCCGGGAGACCCAGTACTTC.

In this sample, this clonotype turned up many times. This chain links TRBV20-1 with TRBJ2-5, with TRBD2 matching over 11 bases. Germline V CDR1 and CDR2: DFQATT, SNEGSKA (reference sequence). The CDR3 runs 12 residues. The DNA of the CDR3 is TGCACGTCGCTAGCGGGGGGTGAGACCCAGTACTTC. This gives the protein CTSLAGGETQYF.

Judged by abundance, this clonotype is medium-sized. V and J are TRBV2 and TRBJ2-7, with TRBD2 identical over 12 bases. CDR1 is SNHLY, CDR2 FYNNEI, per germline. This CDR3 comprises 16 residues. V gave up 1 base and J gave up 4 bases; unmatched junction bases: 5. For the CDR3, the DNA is TGTGCCAGCAGTGAAGGACTAGCGGGAGTCCGGTACGAGCAGTACTTC. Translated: CASSEGLAGVRYEQYF.